The 27 T cell receptor beta chains given below trace back to one sample, sequenced in a study of neurological immune-mediated disorders. TCRdb re-called the 5' RACE reads through MiXCR, storing one row per CDR3 protein. The sample has about 82,000 distinct CDR3 sequences, 2.5% to 3% seen once; the top ten hold over 0.95%. The sample consisted of PBMCs. These TCRs come from a woman aged 25 to 39 with multiple sclerosis.

In its sample, this clonotype was seen many times. This chain links TRBV7-6 with TRBJ2-3; possible D gene TRBD2, 5 bases. V lost 3 bases and J lost 4, with 11 bases in between. CDR3 size: 14 residues. CDR1 is SGHVS, CDR2 FNYEAQ, per germline. The CDR3 region has the DNA TGTGCCAGCAGCTTCGCGGGCGGCCCAGATACGCAGTATTTT. Its translation is CASSFAGGPDTQYF.

In its sample, this clonotype was seen many times. The chain recombines TRBV10-3 with TRBJ2-2, with a possible D match to TRBD2 (6 bases). Germline CDR1 is ENHRY and CDR2 is SYGVKD. This CDR3 is 15 amino acids long. V was clipped by 3 bases and J by 5 bases, with 13 bases between them. The CDR3 here is CAISEPGSETGELFF. The CDR3 region has the DNA TGTGCCATCAGTGAACCCGGGAGCGAGACCGGGGAGCTGTTTTTT.

CDR3 sequence (DNA): TGTGCCAGCAGCCCCAGGACTTCCCCACTCTCCTACAATGAGCAGTTCTTC. As protein: CASSPRTSPLSYNEQFF. V and J are TRBV11-2 and TRBJ2-1; possible D gene TRBD2, 5 bases. V lost 5 bases and J lost 0, with 17 bases in between. The germline V gene encodes CDR1 SGHAT and CDR2 FQNNGV. The CDR3 spans 17 residues.

This clonotype was observed at least ten times. The chain links TRBV20-1 to TRBJ2-1, with TRBD2 matching over 7 bases. With V trimmed by 5 bases and J by 7 bases, 14 bases remained unmatched. The length of the CDR3 is 15 residues. Germline CDR1 is DFQATT and CDR2 is SNEGSKA (reference sequence). CDR3 nucleotide sequence: TGCAGTGCTCCTTTCGGGGTGGGAGGGTGGAATGAGCAGTTCTTC. This translates into CSAPFGVGGWNEQFF.

This clonotype was counted many times. The V gene is TRBV12-3 or TRBV12-4, the J gene TRBJ2-3, with 12 bases aligning to TRBD2. The CDR3 extends over 17 amino acids. The V gene end was trimmed by 6 bases and the J gene end by 2 bases; junction bases not matched to a gene: 9. The DNA of the CDR3 is TGTGCCAGCAGCGTGACTAGCGGGAGTATCACCACAGATACGCAGTATTTT. The encoded protein is CASSVTSGSITTDTQYF.

Ten or more counts support this clonotype. CDR3 coding DNA: TGTGCCAGCACCTTTAGGGGGCAGGGTGGCGATGAGCAGTTCTTC. This codes for CASTFRGQGGDEQFF. The chain employs TRBV9 and TRBJ2-1, with 7 bases that match TRBD1. V gave up 6 bases and J gave up 8 bases; unmatched junction bases: 14. This CDR3 has 15 amino acids. Germline CDR1 reads SGDLS; CDR2 reads YYNGEE.

This clonotype was found many times. The V call is TRBV12-3 or TRBV12-4, the J call TRBJ2-5; D is possibly TRBD1 (5 bases). This CDR3 comprises 14 residues. V was shortened by 3 bases and J by 1 base, with 9 bases between the two germline ends. The CDR3 coding sequence is TGTGCCAGCAGTTTCTTTGACAGCCAAGAGACCCAGTACTTC. It is translated as CASSFFDSQETQYF.

In this sample, this clonotype turned up many times. CDR3 sequence (DNA): TGTGCCACCAGTGATCCGGGACAGACGAATAGGGAGCTGTTTTTT. It yields the protein CATSDPGQTNRELFF. J is TRBJ2-2 and V is TRBV24-1, with 7 bases identical to TRBD1. The CDR3 consists of 15 residues. With 3 bases clipped from V and 9 bases from J, the junction kept 9 bases outside the gene matches. Looked up from germline, CDR1 is KGHDR and CDR2 is SFDVKD.

The sample holds many counts of this clonotype. This chain joins TRBV4-1 and TRBJ2-2, with 7 bases that match TRBD2. This CDR3 has 15 amino acids. V shed 1 base, J shed 3 bases, and the junction held 2 bases outside the gene matches. CDR1 is MGHRA and CDR2 is YSYEKL in the germline V gene. The CDR3 DNA follows: TGCGCCAGCAGCCAAGTGGGAGGGGACACCGGGGAGCTGTTTTTT. Residues: CASSQVGGDTGELFF.

This clonotype was observed many times. The V gene is TRBV7-2, the J gene TRBJ2-4; 9 bases match TRBD2. V lost 3 bases to trimming and J lost 8 bases; unmatched junction nucleotides: 5. CDR1 and CDR2 (germline): SGHTA, FQGNSA. CDR3 length: 14 amino acids. The CDR3 DNA follows: TGTGCCAGCAGCTTTGCGGGAGGGCCCCACATTCAGTACTTC. It specifies CASSFAGGPHIQYF.

There are many counts of this clonotype. The gene calls are TRBV20-1 and TRBJ1-1, with TRBD1 identical over 7 bases. V gave up 5 bases and J gave up 3 bases; unmatched junction bases: 3. The CDR3 contains 12 residues. Germline V lookup: CDR1 DFQATT, CDR2 SNEGSKA (reference sequence). CDR3 in amino acids: CSAWDRYTEAFF. DNA for the CDR3: TGCAGTGCTTGGGACAGATACACTGAAGCTTTCTTT.

A remark on this clonotype: This is likely a read error, given that the CDR3 carries no conserved phenylalanine or tryptophan at its end. The chain recombines TRBV5-6 with TRBJ1-1; perhaps TRBD1 as D (5 bases). The CDR3 has 13 amino acids. Trimming pared 5 bases from V and 3 bases from J, leaving 11 bases between. CDR1 is SGHDT, CDR2 YYEEEE, per germline. CDR3 nucleotide sequence: TGTGCCAGCAGTTTCCCAGGGCACACTGAAGCTTTCAAT. The encoded protein is CASSFPGHTEAFN.

This clonotype has ten or more counts. This sequence joins TRBV6-6 and TRBJ1-1, with a weak D call TRBD1 (5 bases). This CDR3 region has 14 residues. Trimming pared 0 bases from V and 0 bases from J, leaving 5 bases between. Germline loops: CDR1 MNHNY, CDR2 SVGAGI (reference sequence). The CDR3 nucleotides read TGTGCCAGCAGTTACTCAGGGGTGAACACTGAAGCTTTCTTT. It yields the protein CASSYSGVNTEAFF.

This clonotype was recorded a few times. The V gene is TRBV20-1, the J gene TRBJ2-1; maybe TRBD2 (6 bases). Germline CDR1 DFQATT, CDR2 SNEGSKA (reference sequence). The CDR3 has 14 residues. V shed 5 bases and J shed 3 bases, with 14 bases lying between them. Here the CDR3 reads CSALAYEDYNEQFF. CDR3 sequence (DNA): TGCAGTGCTCTAGCGTATGAAGACTACAATGAGCAGTTCTTC.

In its sample, this clonotype was seen many times. The chain combines TRBV24-1 with TRBJ2-2; D ambiguous. Between the trimmed V and J ends, which lost 4 bases and 2 bases, there was a span of 7 bases. Germline V gene lookup returns CDR1 KGHDR and CDR2 SFDVKD. CDR3 length: 14 amino acids. The CDR3 DNA is TGTGCCACCAGTGACTGGCTCAACACCGGGGAGCTGTTTTTT. This sequence encodes CATSDWLNTGELFF.

This clonotype was counted many times. This chain joins TRBV20-1 and TRBJ2-5; D possibly corresponds to TRBD1 (6 bases). V was clipped by 3 bases and J by 4 bases, with 15 bases between them. CDR3 length: 14 amino acids. Germline assignment: CDR1 DFQATT and CDR2 SNEGSKA (reference sequence). In nucleotides, the CDR3 is TGCAGTGCTAGGGGGGCAGTCGGTAGAGAGACCCAGTACTTC. It specifies CSARGAVGRETQYF.

This clonotype was counted ten times or more. The genes are TRBV15 and TRBJ2-5; a weak D match, TRBD1 (5 bases). CDR1 LNHNV and CDR2 YYDKDF come from the germline V gene (reference sequence). V shed 4 bases and J shed 7 bases, with 13 bases lying between them. The CDR3 is 13 amino acids. CDR3: CATSNHRRGTQYF. CDR3 coding DNA: TGTGCCACCAGCAACCATCGAAGGGGGACCCAGTACTTC.

Many counts were recorded for this clonotype. The chain combines TRBV12-3 or TRBV12-4 with TRBJ1-2; D is perhaps TRBD1 (5 bases). The CDR3 sequence is 15 residues long. V lost 2 bases and J 4 bases, leaving 14 bases between the germline ends. The CDR3 sequence is CASSLMGGGSYGYTF. CDR3 nucleotide sequence: TGTGCCAGCAGTTTAATGGGCGGGGGAAGCTATGGCTACACCTTC.

This clonotype appeared many times. The gene calls are TRBV5-6 and TRBJ2-7; 8 nucleotides agree with TRBD1. The CDR3 contains 16 residues. The germline V gene has CDR1 SGHDT and CDR2 YYEEEE. J gave up 4 bases and V 1 base, and 10 bases lay outside the gene matches. The CDR3 coding sequence is TGTGCCAGCAGCTTGCAAAACCGGGACAGGCCATACGAGCAGTACTTC. Its protein is CASSLQNRDRPYEQYF.

This clonotype was detected ten times or more. This rearrangement joins TRBV20-1 to TRBJ2-1, with 8 bases that match TRBD1. The CDR3 sequence is 15 residues long. The V and J ends lost 0 bases and 6 bases, in that order; junction bases with no gene match: 7. Germline values: CDR1 DFQATT, CDR2 SNEGSKA (reference sequence). The CDR3 region is CSARDMRTGTNEQFF. The CDR3 nucleotides read TGCAGTGCTAGAGATATGAGGACAGGGACCAATGAGCAGTTCTTC.

The table lists this clonotype with many counts. The chain uses TRBV28 and TRBJ2-2; possible D gene TRBD1, 7 bases. Deletions cut 6 bases from V and 1 base from J, with 15 bases between. This CDR3 has 16 residues. Germline-derived CDR1 and CDR2 are MDHEN and SYDVKM. CDR3 protein: CASSWAQGGNTGELFF. As DNA, the CDR3 is TGTGCCAGCAGCTGGGCCCAGGGGGGGAACACCGGGGAGCTGTTTTTT.

This clonotype was seen ten or more times. The genes are TRBV7-9 and TRBJ1-2, with D perhaps matching TRBD1 (6 bases). This CDR3 has 13 amino acids. Germline V CDR1 and CDR2: SEHNR, FQNEAQ (reference sequence). The germline V and J ends were trimmed by 8 bases and 0 bases, with 10 bases remaining between them. The CDR3 region is CASSGQPNYGYTF. CDR3 nucleotides: TGTGCCAGCTCTGGACAGCCTAACTATGGCTACACCTTC.

This clonotype was picked up many times. The chain links TRBV24-1 to TRBJ2-5; a weak D match, TRBD1 (10 bases). CDR3 length: 20 residues. Trimming removed 3 bases from V and 5 bases from J, with 30 bases in between. Per the germline V gene, CDR1 is KGHDR and CDR2 is SFDVKD. The CDR3 DNA reads as TGTGCCACCAGTGATCACCGGGACAGGGGACCTAGCGGGAATGTGGAGACCCAGTACTTC. It encodes CATSDHRDRGPSGNVETQYF.

This clonotype has at least ten counts. The V gene is TRBV12-3 or TRBV12-4, the J gene TRBJ2-2; D is unresolved. Trimming removed 7 bases at V and 1 base at J, with 7 bases between. CDR3 length: 13 amino acids. In DNA form, the CDR3 reads TGTGCCAGCAACCTAGGGAACACCGGGGAGCTGTTTTTT. Its translation: CASNLGNTGELFF.

The sample holds many counts of this clonotype. The chain couples TRBV28 to TRBJ1-5; D might be TRBD1 (5 bases). Germline loops: CDR1 MDHEN, CDR2 SYDVKM. This CDR3 is 16 amino acids long. Trimming left V 0 bases short and J 1 base short, with 10 bases between. CDR3 protein: CASSLWGVGSNQPQHF. For the CDR3, the DNA is TGTGCCAGCAGTTTATGGGGGGTAGGGAGCAATCAGCCCCAGCATTTT.

At least ten counts were recorded for this clonotype. The chain uses TRBV20-1 and TRBJ1-6; TRBD1 might be the D (6 bases). CDR3 size: 15 residues. The germline V gene encodes CDR1 DFQATT and CDR2 SNEGSKA (reference sequence). V lost 5 bases and J lost 7, with 18 bases in between. CDR3: CSAPWGGMGNSPLHF. The DNA of the CDR3 is TGCAGTGCTCCGTGGGGGGGCATGGGGAATTCACCCCTCCACTTT.

This clonotype was detected ten times or more. The CDR3 DNA sequence: TGTGCCAGCAGCTCCCGGACGCGGTACGAGCAGTACTTC. Translating gives CASSSRTRYEQYF. The chain joins TRBV11-1 to TRBJ2-7; D is undetermined. The CDR3 totals 13 residues. V dropped 4 bases and J dropped 4 bases, with 11 bases sitting between them. Germline V gene data show CDR1 as SGHAT and CDR2 as FQDESV (reference sequence).